These 14 T cell receptor beta chains originate from one sample sequenced in a study of blood T cell repertoires in COVID-19. Sequencing was performed with immunoSEQ multiplex PCR; in TCRdb, only in-frame clones are kept and a portion is missing. The sample shows 120,000 or so clones, 87% of them seen only once. The sample comprised peripheral blood. The receptor set was obtained from a woman in her 70s with acute or convalescent COVID-19.

The genes are TRBV6-5 and TRBJ2-3; D is unclear. There are 13 residues in the CDR3. CDR1 is MNHEY and CDR2 is SVGAGI in the germline V gene. V lost 7 bases, J lost 8 bases, and 16 bases lay in between. DNA for the CDR3: TGTGCCAGCAAAAGCGCGCCCTCCAGTACGCAGTATTTT. Amino acid sequence: CASKSAPSSTQYF.

The chain has TRBV19 and TRBJ1-2, with 9 bases matching TRBD1. V shed 8 bases, J shed 2 bases, and the junction held 15 bases outside the gene matches. The CDR3 runs to 17 residues. Germline CDR1 reads LNHDA; CDR2 reads SQIVND (reference sequence). Here the CDR3 DNA reads TGTGCCAGTCTCGCTAACCCCGGGACAGGGACCAACTATGGCTACACCTTC. As protein: CASLANPGTGTNYGYTF.

The chain links TRBV28 to TRBJ2-7, with D unresolved. The CDR3 totals 13 residues. Trimming stripped 2 bases from V and 2 bases from J, with 7 bases between. Germline V gene lookup returns CDR1 MDHEN and CDR2 SYDVKM. In DNA form, the CDR3 reads TGTGCCAGCAGTTTAGACACAGCCTACGAGCAGTACTTC. This gives the protein CASSLDTAYEQYF. Using reference TRBV28 and TRBJ2-7 for the parts outside the CDR3, the full variable domain is DVKVTQSSRYLVKRTGEKVFLECVQDMDHENMFWYRQDPGLGLRLIYFSYDVKMKEKGDIPEGYSVSREKKERFSLILESASTNQTSMYLCASSLDTAYEQYFGPGTRLTVT.

The chain recombines TRBV24-1 with TRBJ1-5, with 7 bases that match TRBD1. Germline CDR1 is KGHDR and CDR2 is SFDVKD. The V gene end was trimmed by 6 bases and the J gene end by 4 bases; junction bases not matched to a gene: 8. The CDR3 spans 15 residues. The chain's CDR3 is CATSLGGKRNQPQHF. CDR3 nucleotide sequence: TGTGCCACCAGTTTAGGGGGCAAAAGAAATCAGCCCCAGCATTTT.

V usage is TRBV7-2 and J usage is TRBJ1-4, with D perhaps TRBD1 (6 bases). V lost 5 bases, J lost 4 bases, and 14 bases lay in between. The CDR3 runs 15 residues. CDR1 and CDR2 from the germline V gene are SGHTA and FQGNSA. The CDR3 sequence: CASSIQGSHNEKLFF. The CDR3 coding sequence is TGTGCCAGCAGCATACAGGGCTCCCATAATGAAAAACTGTTTTTT. Combining the CDR3 with reference TRBV7-2 and TRBJ1-4 gives the whole variable domain GAGVSQSPSNKVTEKGKDVELRCDPISGHTALYWYRQSLGQGLEFLIYFQGNSAPDKSGLPSDRFSAERTGGSVSTLTIQRTQQEDSAVYLCASSIQGSHNEKLFFGSGTQLSVL.

For this clone: An end of the junction does not agree with germline; a read error may underlie this. The sample carries other DNA sequences with the same CDR3. The rearrangement uses TRBV28 and TRBJ2-1; TRBD1 is a possible D gene (6 bases). Per germline, CDR1 MDHEN and CDR2 SYDVKM. The CDR3 runs 14 residues. The CDR3: CASSSPGDRYEQFF. The CDR3 coding sequence is TGTGCTAGCAGTTCCCCAGGGGATCGCTATGAGCAGTTCTTC.

The chain has TRBV18 and TRBJ1-2; D gene unclear. The CDR3 spans 14 residues. Germline V CDR1 and CDR2: KGHSH, LQKENI. Trimming stripped 3 bases from V and 8 bases from J, with 16 bases between. The CDR3 here is CASSPQDSMVGYTF. For the CDR3, the DNA is TGTGCCAGCTCACCTCAGGATTCTATGGTGGGCTACACCTTC.

J is TRBJ2-1 and V is TRBV12-5, with D tentatively TRBD2 (5 bases). In germline, CDR1 is LGHNT, CDR2 FRNRAP. This CDR3 region has 13 residues. V was shortened by 4 bases and J by 5 bases, with 9 bases between the two germline ends. The CDR3 DNA follows: TGTGCTAGTGGTTCCGGGGTGGACAATGAGCAGTTCTTC. Protein: CASGSGVDNEQFF.

The V and J genes are TRBV11-1 and TRBJ1-1; D is unclear. The CDR3 is 14 amino acids. Trimming removed 2 bases at V and 1 base at J, with 8 bases between. Germline V gene lookup returns CDR1 SGHAT and CDR2 FQDESV (reference sequence). CDR3 sequence (DNA): TGTGCCAGCAGCTTAAATGGCAAGAACACTGAAGCTTTCTTT. Translation gives CASSLNGKNTEAFF.

The genes are TRBV27 and TRBJ1-2, with 7 bases fitting TRBD1. CDR1 is MNHEY, CDR2 SMNVEV, per germline (reference sequence). With V trimmed by 5 bases and J by 7 bases, 7 bases remained unmatched. CDR3 length: 13 residues. This chain's CDR3 is CASSTETGFGYTF. The DNA of the CDR3 is TGTGCCAGCAGTACCGAGACAGGGTTTGGCTACACCTTC.

The J gene is TRBJ2-7, the V gene TRBV15; D gene ambiguous. The germline V gene has CDR1 LNHNV and CDR2 YYDKDF (reference sequence). The CDR3 totals 14 residues. Trimming cost V 1 base and J 3 bases, with 10 bases left between them. CDR3 protein: CATSRGRGDYEQYF. The CDR3 DNA reads as TGTGCCACCAGCAGAGGCCGCGGAGACTACGAGCAGTACTTC.

The chain joins TRBV15 to TRBJ2-7, with a weak D call TRBD2 (5 bases). Trimming took 0 bases from V and 7 from J, leaving 16 bases between them. The CDR3 runs 15 residues. Germline V gene data show CDR1 as LNHNV and CDR2 as YYDKDF (reference sequence). In nucleotides, the CDR3 is TGTGCCACCAGCAGAGATCCGGAGGCCCTGGGGGAGCAGTACTTC. Residues: CATSRDPEALGEQYF.

This chain joins TRBV28 and TRBJ2-7, with D tentatively TRBD1 (6 bases). This CDR3 contains 13 residues. CDR1 MDHEN and CDR2 SYDVKM come from the germline V gene. V dropped 5 bases and J dropped 2 bases, with 10 bases sitting between them. The CDR3 sequence: CASSVTGAYEQYF. Written as DNA, the CDR3 is TGTGCCAGCAGTGTGACAGGTGCCTACGAGCAGTACTTC. Filled out from reference TRBV28 and TRBJ2-7, the complete variable domain reads DVKVTQSSRYLVKRTGEKVFLECVQDMDHENMFWYRQDPGLGLRLIYFSYDVKMKEKGDIPEGYSVSREKKERFSLILESASTNQTSMYLCASSVTGAYEQYFGPGTRLTVT.

The rearrangement joins TRBV5-1 to TRBJ2-7; unclear D gene. CDR1 is SGHRS, CDR2 YFSETQ, per germline. This CDR3 has 12 amino acids. Trimming took off 4 bases at V and 3 bases at J, with 8 bases between the two ends. CDR3 nucleotide sequence: TGCGCCAGCAGCCAGGTAGGCTACGAGCAGTACTTC. As protein: CASSQVGYEQYF. Based on the CDR3 plus reference TRBV5-1 and TRBJ2-7, the full variable domain is KAGVTQTPRYLIKTRGQQVTLSCSPISGHRSVSWYQQTPGQGLQFLFEYFSETQRNKGNFPGRFSGRQFSNSRSEMNVSTLELGDSALYLCASSQVGYEQYFGPGTRLTVT.